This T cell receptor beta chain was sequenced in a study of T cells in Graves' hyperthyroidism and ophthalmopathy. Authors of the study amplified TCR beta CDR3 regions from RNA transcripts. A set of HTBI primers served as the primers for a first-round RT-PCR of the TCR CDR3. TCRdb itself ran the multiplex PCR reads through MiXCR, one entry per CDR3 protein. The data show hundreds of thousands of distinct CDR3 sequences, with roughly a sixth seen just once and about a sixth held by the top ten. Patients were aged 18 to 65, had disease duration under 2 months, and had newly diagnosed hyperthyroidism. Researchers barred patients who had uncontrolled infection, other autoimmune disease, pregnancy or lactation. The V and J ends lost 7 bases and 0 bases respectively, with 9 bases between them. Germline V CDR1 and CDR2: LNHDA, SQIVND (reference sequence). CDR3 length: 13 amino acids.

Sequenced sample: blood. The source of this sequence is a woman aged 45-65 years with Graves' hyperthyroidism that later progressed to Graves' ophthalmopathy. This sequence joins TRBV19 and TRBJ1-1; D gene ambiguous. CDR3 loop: CASTLTMNTEAFF. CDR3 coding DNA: TGTGCCAGTACTCTGACTATGAACACTGAAGCTTTCTTT.